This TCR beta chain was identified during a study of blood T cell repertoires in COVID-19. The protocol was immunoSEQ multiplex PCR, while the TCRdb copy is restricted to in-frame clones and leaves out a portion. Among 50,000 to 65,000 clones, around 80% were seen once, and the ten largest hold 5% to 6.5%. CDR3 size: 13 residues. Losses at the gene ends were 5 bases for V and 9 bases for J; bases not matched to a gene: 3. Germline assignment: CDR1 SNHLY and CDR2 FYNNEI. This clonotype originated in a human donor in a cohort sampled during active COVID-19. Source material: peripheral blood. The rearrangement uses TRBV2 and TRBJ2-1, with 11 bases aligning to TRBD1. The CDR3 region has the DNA TGTGCCAGCAGTCCGGGACAGGGGGTTGAGCAGTTCTTC. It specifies CASSPGQGVEQFF.